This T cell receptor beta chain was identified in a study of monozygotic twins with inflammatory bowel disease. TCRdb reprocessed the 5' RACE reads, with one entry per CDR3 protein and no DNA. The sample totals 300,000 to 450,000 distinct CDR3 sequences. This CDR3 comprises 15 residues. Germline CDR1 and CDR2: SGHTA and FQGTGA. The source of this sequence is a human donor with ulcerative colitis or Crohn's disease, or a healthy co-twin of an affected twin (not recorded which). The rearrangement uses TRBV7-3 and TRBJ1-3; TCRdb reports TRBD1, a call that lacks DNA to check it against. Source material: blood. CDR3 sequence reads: CASSLTGGLGNTIYF.